The next 10 T cell receptor beta chains were all read from a single sample in a study of T cell responses to AZD1222 COVID-19 vaccine. Data came from immunoSEQ multiplex PCR; TCRdb stores just in-frame clones and leaves some out. The data show 60,000 to 70,000 clones, roughly four fifths seen once. The sample in question was peripheral blood, obtained on day 0 of AZD1222 vaccination. Source of these receptors: an adult in good health.

The CDR3 DNA sequence: TGTGCCAGCAGAAACAGGCTTTCGAACACTGAAGCTTTCTTT. Residues: CASRNRLSNTEAFF. The chain joins TRBV6-5 to TRBJ1-1, with a weak D call TRBD1 (5 bases). Trimming removed 6 bases from V and 1 base from J, with 12 bases in between. Germline CDR1 and CDR2: MNHEY and SVGAGI. The CDR3 has 14 residues.

The V call is TRBV6-5, the J call TRBJ1-1, with TRBD1 matching over 8 bases. Germline trimming cut 7 bases from V and 0 bases from J; bases unmatched to any gene: 4. Germline assignment: CDR1 MNHEY and CDR2 SVGAGI. The CDR3 is made up of 14 amino acids. The CDR3: CASKRTGMNTEAFF. The DNA for the CDR3 is TGTGCCAGCAAAAGGACAGGGATGAACACTGAAGCTTTCTTT.

The gene calls are TRBV4-1 and TRBJ1-5; 10 positions agree with TRBD1. Trimming took 2 bases from V and 7 from J; bases not matched to a gene: 8. This CDR3 contains 16 residues. Per germline, CDR1 MGHRA and CDR2 YSYEKL. CDR3 sequence: CASSQQPGQGSQPQHF. DNA of the CDR3: TGCGCCAGCAGCCAACAACCGGGACAGGGGTCCCAGCCCCAGCATTTT.

This chain links TRBV27 with TRBJ2-1, with D unclear. CDR3 length equals 18 residues. Looked up from germline, CDR1 is MNHEY and CDR2 is SMNVEV (reference sequence). The V end lost 7 bases, the J end lost 2 bases, and 24 bases lay between the germline ends. The CDR3 loop reads CASTPRSSQVNPYNEQFF. The CDR3 bases are TGTGCCAGCACTCCCCGCTCGTCCCAAGTTAACCCCTACAATGAGCAGTTCTTC.

The V and J genes are TRBV28 and TRBJ2-6; tentative D call: TRBD1 (6 bases). The V end was cut by 6 bases, the J end by 2 bases, with 23 bases between. Germline CDR1 reads MDHEN; CDR2 reads SYDVKM. The CDR3 sequence is 19 residues long. This CDR3 is CASSTAAPTGVTGANVLTF. In nucleotides, the CDR3 is TGTGCCAGCAGCACCGCCGCCCCGACAGGAGTAACTGGGGCCAACGTCCTGACTTTC.

This clone has just one count. The chain is built from TRBV7-2 and TRBJ2-7; 7 bases line up with TRBD1. V lost 1 base, J lost 1 base, and 4 bases stayed unmatched. The CDR3 sequence is 15 residues long. The germline V gene has CDR1 SGHTA and CDR2 FQGNSA. The CDR3 coding sequence is TGTGCCAGCAGCTTAGAGGGGACAGCTTCCTACGAGCAGTACTTC. Translated: CASSLEGTASYEQYF.

The chain uses TRBV30 and TRBJ1-5; D gene unclear. Germline V lookup: CDR1 GTSNPN, CDR2 SVGIG (reference sequence). V was cut by 5 bases and J by 11 bases, with 10 bases left in between. The CDR3 extends over 10 amino acids. Here the CDR3 DNA reads TGTGCCTGGGGGCTGGTAGCCCAGCATTTT. This encodes CAWGLVAQHF.

The chain has TRBV5-5 and TRBJ2-1; tentatively, D is TRBD2 (6 bases). This CDR3 region has 16 residues. CDR1 and CDR2 from the germline V gene are SGHKS and YYEKEE (reference sequence). Trimming took 3 bases from V and 2 from J, leaving 15 bases between them. The DNA of the CDR3 is TGTGCCAGCAGCTACCTAAGCGGGTTCGCCTACAATGAGCAGTTCTTC. Translation gives CASSYLSGFAYNEQFF.

The chain employs TRBV5-4 and TRBJ2-7, with TRBD1 as a possible D gene (5 bases). Germline V gene data show CDR1 as SGHNT and CDR2 as YYREEE (reference sequence). V was pared by 3 bases and J by 0 bases, with 7 bases between. CDR3 length: 13 amino acids. The CDR3 DNA sequence: TGTGCCAGCAGCTGGACACCCTCCTACGAGCAGTACTTC. Protein: CASSWTPSYEQYF.

Here the CDR3 reads CASSLSARERTEAFF. The CDR3 DNA sequence: TGTGCCAGCAGCTTATCGGCACGGGAACGCACTGAAGCTTTCTTT. V gene TRBV7-3 combines with J gene TRBJ1-1; D gene ambiguous. The CDR3 length is 15 residues. The ends were cut back, 2 bases at V and 4 bases at J, with 14 bases in the middle. The germline V gene encodes CDR1 SGHTA and CDR2 FQGTGA.